The 18 T cell receptor beta chains listed next were all sequenced from one sample in a study of neurological immune-mediated disorders. TCRdb reprocessed the 5' RACE reads via MiXCR and lists one record per CDR3 protein. The sample has 54,000 or so distinct CDR3 sequences, roughly 3.2% seen once. Sequencing was carried out using PBMCs. The origin of the receptors is a woman in her thirties with multiple sclerosis.

By sample share, this clonotype is medium-sized (0.01 to 0.1%). The V call is TRBV5-5, the J call TRBJ2-1; 9 bases agree with TRBD2. Germline V CDR1 and CDR2: SGHKS, YYEKEE (reference sequence). This CDR3 is 16 amino acids long. Unmatched junction bases numbered 5, after V lost 4 bases and J lost 0 bases. CDR3 in DNA: TGTGCCAGCAGCGGGGGACTAGCTAGCTCCTACAATGAGCAGTTCTTC. Protein: CASSGGLASSYNEQFF.

This clonotype has at least ten counts. This rearrangement joins TRBV25-1 to TRBJ2-7, with D tentatively TRBD2 (6 bases). The CDR3 runs to 14 residues. Trimming pared 3 bases from V and 6 bases from J, leaving 15 bases between. The germline V gene has CDR1 MGHDK and CDR2 SYGVNS. The CDR3 sequence is CASSEGGSGREQYF. Here the CDR3 DNA reads TGTGCCAGCAGTGAGGGGGGATCCGGTCGCGAGCAGTACTTC.

This clonotype was observed at least ten times. This chain links TRBV5-6 with TRBJ2-7; no clear D. The CDR3 loop spans 13 amino acids. The V end was cut by 4 bases, the J end by 7 bases, with 15 bases between. CDR1 and CDR2 (germline): SGHDT, YYEEEE. CDR3: CASSPGYGGEQYF. Written as DNA, the CDR3 is TGTGCCAGCAGCCCCGGGTATGGCGGAGAGCAGTACTTC.

As concerns this clonotype: A much bigger clone sits one base away, suggesting this may be a read error. The V call is TRBV4-1, the J call TRBJ2-2; TRBD2 might be the D (5 bases). Deletions cut 2 bases from V and 6 bases from J, with 10 bases between. CDR1 and CDR2 from the germline V gene are MGHRA and YSYEKL. CDR3 length: 14 residues. CDR3 amino acids: CASSQMTTPGELFF. The CDR3 DNA follows: TGCGCCAGCAGCCAAATGACTACTCCCGGGGAGCTGTTTTTT.

This clonotype was observed at least ten times. The chain employs TRBV4-1 and TRBJ2-7, with TRBD2 identical over 7 bases. The CDR3 has 16 amino acids. In germline, CDR1 is MGHRA, CDR2 YSYEKL. The V gene end was trimmed by 4 bases and the J gene end by 0 bases; junction bases not matched to a gene: 9. CDR3 amino acids: CASSRSGGIGSYEQYF. The CDR3, as DNA: TGCGCCAGCAGCCGATCCGGGGGGATAGGCTCCTACGAGCAGTACTTC.

This clonotype was seen only a few times. The rearrangement joins TRBV3-1 to TRBJ1-3; D gene uncertain. The V end lost 3 bases, the J end lost 0 bases, and 6 bases lay between the germline ends. CDR1 and CDR2 (germline): LGHDT, YNNKEL (reference sequence). CDR3 length: 14 amino acids. CDR3 loop: CASSHVSSGNTIYF. CDR3 nucleotides: TGTGCCAGCAGCCATGTGAGCTCTGGAAACACCATATATTTT.

Ten or more counts support this clonotype. The chain employs TRBV20-1 and TRBJ2-2; D possibly corresponds to TRBD1 (5 bases). The CDR3 length is 13 residues. Germline V gene lookup returns CDR1 DFQATT and CDR2 SNEGSKA (reference sequence). Trimming shortened V by 3 bases and J by 3 bases, and 8 bases separated the two germline ends. CDR3 sequence reads: CSASDRYTGELFF. CDR3 bases: TGCAGTGCTAGTGACAGATACACCGGGGAGCTGTTTTTT.

Comment on this clonotype: A much larger clone differs by one base, so this may be a read error. This chain joins TRBV29-1 and TRBJ1-1; D gene unclear. The V gene lost 3 bases and the J gene lost 0 bases, with 11 bases spanning the gap. This CDR3 contains 14 residues. Germline V gives CDR1 SQVTM, CDR2 ANQGSEA. The CDR3, as DNA: TGCAGCGTTGATGGCAGCCAGATGAACACTGAAGCTTTCTTT. Amino acids: CSVDGSQMNTEAFF.

This clonotype was recorded at least ten times. The CDR3 DNA sequence: TGCGCCAGCAGCGCCGCCAGGGTATTGGAGGAAAAACTGTTTTTT. Translating it yields CASSAARVLEEKLFF. The chain recombines TRBV5-1 with TRBJ1-4; D may be TRBD1 (5 bases). CDR3 length: 15 residues. The germline V gene encodes CDR1 SGHRS and CDR2 YFSETQ. The ends were cut back, 4 bases at V and 8 bases at J, with 18 bases in the middle.

This clonotype appeared many times. The rearrangement links TRBV5-1 to TRBJ1-5; D is ambiguous. CDR3 length: 14 amino acids. The V gene lost 4 bases and the J gene lost 7 bases, with 15 bases spanning the gap. Germline values: CDR1 SGHRS, CDR2 YFSETQ. Here the CDR3 reads CASSRTPGGQPQHF. CDR3 in DNA: TGCGCCAGCAGCCGTACTCCCGGTGGGCAGCCCCAGCATTTT.

This clonotype was seen repeatedly, ten times or more. The rearrangement uses TRBV20-1 and TRBJ1-4, with a tentative D call TRBD1 (5 bases). Trimming cost V 3 bases and J 16 bases, with 24 bases left between them. The CDR3 loop spans 14 amino acids. The germline V gene encodes CDR1 DFQATT and CDR2 SNEGSKA (reference sequence). CDR3 in DNA: TGCAGTGCTAGGGGCGGGCAGGGAAGCGGTAAGGAGTTTTTT. Its protein is CSARGGQGSGKEFF.

This clonotype was observed many times. The chain is built from TRBV20-1 and TRBJ2-1; D is possibly TRBD2 (6 bases). The germline CDR1 and CDR2 sequences are DFQATT and SNEGSKA (reference sequence). The V end lost 0 bases, the J end lost 3 bases, and 15 bases lay between the germline ends. The CDR3 totals 16 residues. In nucleotides, the CDR3 is TGCAGTGCTAGAGATCTCCGGTCTAGCGACTACAATGAGCAGTTCTTC. Protein product: CSARDLRSSDYNEQFF.

The rearrangement links TRBV10-2 to TRBJ1-4; no definite D call. Germline V CDR1 and CDR2: WSHSY, SAAADI. V was trimmed by 1 base and J by 6 bases, leaving 3 bases between them. The CDR3 runs 12 residues. The CDR3 coding sequence is TGCGCCAGCAGTGAGTTTGATGAAAAACTGTTTTTT. Translation: CASSEFDEKLFF.

This clonotype was counted at least ten times. The V and J genes are TRBV20-1 and TRBJ2-1, with TRBD2 identical over 8 bases. Germline CDR1 is DFQATT and CDR2 is SNEGSKA (reference sequence). V was clipped by 4 bases and J by 9 bases; unmatched bases: 11. This CDR3 has 14 amino acids. The CDR3 is CSATLIVRGGEQFF. Written as DNA, the CDR3 is TGCAGTGCTACCCTAATTGTCCGGGGGGGTGAGCAGTTCTTC.

This clonotype was recorded at least ten times. The rearrangement joins TRBV12-3 or TRBV12-4 to TRBJ2-5; tentatively, D is TRBD1 (5 bases). Trimming stripped 6 bases from V and 2 bases from J, with 10 bases between. The CDR3 has 13 residues. The CDR3 is CASRKDIQETQYF. CDR3 nucleotide sequence: TGTGCCAGCAGAAAGGACATACAAGAGACCCAGTACTTC.

In this sample, this clonotype turned up many times. The junction shows a germline mismatch at one end, possibly a read error. V gene TRBV7-8 combines with J gene TRBJ2-7, with 9 bases lining up with TRBD2. Germline V CDR1 and CDR2: SGHVS, FQNEAQ. CDR3 length: 14 amino acids. For the CDR3, the DNA is TGTGCCAGCAGTTTAGCGGGAGCCACTTACGAGCAGTACTTC. Translated: CASSLAGATYEQYF. Full variable domain (outside the CDR3, taken from reference TRBV7-8 and TRBJ2-7): GAGVSQSPRYKVAKRGQDVALRCDPISGHVSLFWYQQALGQGPEFLTYFQNEAQLDKSGLPSDRFFAERPEGSVSTLKIQRTQQEDSAVYLCASSLAGATYEQYFGPGTRLTVT.

This clonotype was seen repeatedly, ten times or more. CDR3 in amino acids: CASSYSRDDHQPQHF. Written as DNA, the CDR3 is TGTGCCAGCAGTTACTCCCGCGACGACCATCAGCCCCAGCATTTT. This chain uses TRBV6-5 with TRBJ1-5; D is unresolved. The CDR3 runs 15 residues. CDR1 is MNHEY and CDR2 is SVGAGI in the germline V gene. Trimming removed 0 bases from V and 5 bases from J, with 11 bases in between.

This clonotype was observed at least ten times. J is TRBJ2-5 and V is TRBV5-1; D uncertain. V was trimmed by 0 bases and J by 2 bases, leaving 17 bases between them. Germline-derived CDR1 and CDR2 are SGHRS and YFSETQ. The CDR3 contains 17 residues. CDR3: CASSLANDRAVQETQYF. For the CDR3, the DNA is TGCGCCAGCAGCTTGGCCAACGACCGGGCGGTTCAAGAGACCCAGTACTTC.